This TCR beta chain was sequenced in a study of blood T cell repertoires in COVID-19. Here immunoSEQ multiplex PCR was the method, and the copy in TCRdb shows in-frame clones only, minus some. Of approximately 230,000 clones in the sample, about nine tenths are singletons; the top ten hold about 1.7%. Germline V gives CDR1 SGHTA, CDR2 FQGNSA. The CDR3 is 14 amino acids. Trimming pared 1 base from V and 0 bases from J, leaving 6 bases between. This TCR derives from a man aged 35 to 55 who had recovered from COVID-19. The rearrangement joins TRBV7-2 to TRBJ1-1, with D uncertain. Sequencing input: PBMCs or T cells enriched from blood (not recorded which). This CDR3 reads CASSLEALNTEAFF. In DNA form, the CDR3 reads TGTGCCAGCAGCTTAGAAGCGTTGAACACTGAAGCTTTCTTT.